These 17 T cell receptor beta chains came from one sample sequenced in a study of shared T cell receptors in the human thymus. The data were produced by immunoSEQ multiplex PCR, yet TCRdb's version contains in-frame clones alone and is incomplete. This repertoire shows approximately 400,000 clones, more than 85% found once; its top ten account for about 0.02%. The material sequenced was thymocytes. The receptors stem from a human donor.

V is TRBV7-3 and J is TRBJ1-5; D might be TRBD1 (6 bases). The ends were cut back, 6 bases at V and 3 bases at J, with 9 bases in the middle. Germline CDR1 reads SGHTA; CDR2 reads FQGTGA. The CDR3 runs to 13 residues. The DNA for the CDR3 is TGTGCCAGCAGTGGACAGCCCAATCAGCCCCAGCATTTT. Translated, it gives CASSGQPNQPQHF.

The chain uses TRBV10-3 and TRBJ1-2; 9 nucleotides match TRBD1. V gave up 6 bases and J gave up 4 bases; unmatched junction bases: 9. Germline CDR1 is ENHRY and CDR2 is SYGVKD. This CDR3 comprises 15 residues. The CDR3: CAIRRDRERSYGYTF. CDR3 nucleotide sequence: TGTGCCATCAGGCGGGACAGGGAGAGGAGCTATGGCTACACCTTC.

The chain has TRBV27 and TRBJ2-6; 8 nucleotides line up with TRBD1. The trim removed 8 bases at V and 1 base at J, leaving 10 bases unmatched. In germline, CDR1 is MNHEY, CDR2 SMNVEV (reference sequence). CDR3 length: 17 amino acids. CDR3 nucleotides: TGTGCCAGCTTAACACAGGGGGACCCTTCTGGGGCCAACGTCCTGACTTTC. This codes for CASLTQGDPSGANVLTF. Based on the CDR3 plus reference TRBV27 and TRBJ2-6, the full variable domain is EAQVTQNPRYLITVTGKKLTVTCSQNMNHEYMSWYRQDPGLGLRQIYYSMNVEVTDKGDVPEGYKVSRKEKRNFPLILESPSPNQTSLYFCASLTQGDPSGANVLTFGAGSRLTVL.

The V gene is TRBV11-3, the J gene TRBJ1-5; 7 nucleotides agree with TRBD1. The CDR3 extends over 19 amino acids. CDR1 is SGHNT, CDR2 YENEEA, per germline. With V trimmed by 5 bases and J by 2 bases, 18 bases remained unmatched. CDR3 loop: CASSARTGSSGCGNQPQHF. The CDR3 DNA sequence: TGTGCCAGCAGCGCACGGACAGGTAGCTCAGGCTGTGGCAATCAGCCCCAGCATTTT.

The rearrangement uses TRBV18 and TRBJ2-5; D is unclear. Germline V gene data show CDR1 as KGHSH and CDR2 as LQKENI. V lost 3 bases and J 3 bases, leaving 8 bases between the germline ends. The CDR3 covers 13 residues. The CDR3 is CASSPRLKETQYF. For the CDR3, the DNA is TGTGCCAGCTCACCGCGGCTAAAAGAGACCCAGTACTTC.

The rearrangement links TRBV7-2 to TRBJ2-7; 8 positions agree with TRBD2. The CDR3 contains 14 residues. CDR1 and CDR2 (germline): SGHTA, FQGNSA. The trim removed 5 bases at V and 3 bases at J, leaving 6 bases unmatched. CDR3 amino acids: CASSPTSGIYEQYF. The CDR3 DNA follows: TGTGCCAGCAGCCCTACTAGCGGTATCTACGAGCAGTACTTC.

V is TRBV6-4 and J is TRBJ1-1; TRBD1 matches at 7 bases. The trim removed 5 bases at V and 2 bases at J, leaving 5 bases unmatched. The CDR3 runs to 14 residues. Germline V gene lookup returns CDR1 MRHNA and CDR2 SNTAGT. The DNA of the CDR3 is TGTGCCAGCAGTTCCGGACAGGTAAACACTGAAGCTTTCTTT. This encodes CASSSGQVNTEAFF.

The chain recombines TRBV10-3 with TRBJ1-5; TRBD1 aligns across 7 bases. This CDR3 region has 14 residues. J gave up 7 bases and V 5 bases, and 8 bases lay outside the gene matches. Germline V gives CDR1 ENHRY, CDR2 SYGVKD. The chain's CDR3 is CAISSDRAVQPQHF. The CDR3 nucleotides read TGTGCCATCAGTTCCGACAGGGCGGTCCAGCCCCAGCATTTT.

The CDR3 sequence: CASSGDRNVADTQYF. In nucleotides, the CDR3 is TGTGCCAGCAGTGGGGACAGGAATGTGGCAGATACGCAGTATTTT. V and J are TRBV2 and TRBJ2-3; 8 positions match TRBD1. The CDR3 is 15 residues long. V trimming: 4 bases; J trimming: 4 bases; junction bases outside the gene matches: 7. Per the germline V gene, CDR1 is SNHLY and CDR2 is FYNNEI.

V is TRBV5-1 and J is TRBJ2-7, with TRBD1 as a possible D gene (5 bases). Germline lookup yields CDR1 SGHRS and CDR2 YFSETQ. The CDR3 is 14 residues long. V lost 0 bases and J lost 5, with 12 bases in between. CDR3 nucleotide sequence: TGCGCCAGCAGCTTGGCCCAGCAGGGCAACGAGCAGTACTTC. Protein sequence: CASSLAQQGNEQYF.

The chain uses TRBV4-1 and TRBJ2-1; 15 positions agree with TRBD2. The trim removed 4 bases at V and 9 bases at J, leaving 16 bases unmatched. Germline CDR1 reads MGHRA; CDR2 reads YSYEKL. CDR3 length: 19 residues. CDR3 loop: CASSPGLAGGFPFVGEQFF. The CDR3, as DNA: TGCGCCAGCAGCCCAGGACTAGCGGGAGGGTTTCCGTTCGTTGGTGAGCAGTTCTTC.

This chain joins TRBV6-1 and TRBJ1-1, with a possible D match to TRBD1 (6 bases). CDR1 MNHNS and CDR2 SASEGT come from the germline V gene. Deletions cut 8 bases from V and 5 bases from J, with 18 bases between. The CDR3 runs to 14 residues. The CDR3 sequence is CASGRPGGRTEAFF. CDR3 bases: TGTGCCAGCGGACGCCCCGGGGGGCGGACTGAAGCTTTCTTT.

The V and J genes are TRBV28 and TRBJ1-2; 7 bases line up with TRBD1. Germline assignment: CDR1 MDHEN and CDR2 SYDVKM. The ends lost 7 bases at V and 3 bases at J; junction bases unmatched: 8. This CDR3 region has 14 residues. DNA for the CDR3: TGTGCCAGCATCCAAGAGGGGGCAGACTATGGCTACACCTTC. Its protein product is CASIQEGADYGYTF.

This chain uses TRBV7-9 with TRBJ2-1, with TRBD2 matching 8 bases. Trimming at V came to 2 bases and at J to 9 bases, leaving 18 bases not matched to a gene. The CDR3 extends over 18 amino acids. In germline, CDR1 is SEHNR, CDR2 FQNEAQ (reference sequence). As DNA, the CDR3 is TGTGCCAGCAGCTTACCTTCTCGAGCGGGAGAGGAATTCAGTGAGCAGTTCTTC. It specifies CASSLPSRAGEEFSEQFF. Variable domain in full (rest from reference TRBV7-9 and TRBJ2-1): DTGVSQNPRHKITKRGQNVTFRCDPISEHNRLYWYRQTLGQGPEFLTYFQNEAQLEKSRLLSDRFSAERPKGSFSTLEIQRTEQGDSAMYLCASSLPSRAGEEFSEQFFGPGTRLTVL.

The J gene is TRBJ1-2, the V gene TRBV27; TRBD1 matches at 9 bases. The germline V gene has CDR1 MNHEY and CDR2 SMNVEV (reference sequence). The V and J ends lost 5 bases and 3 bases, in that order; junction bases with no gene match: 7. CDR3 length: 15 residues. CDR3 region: CASSLHRTGDYGYTF. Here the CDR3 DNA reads TGTGCCAGCAGTCTTCATAGGACAGGGGACTATGGCTACACCTTC.

CDR3 protein: CASSLGRSIGLAGIYTYEQYF. CDR3 sequence (DNA): TGTGCCAGCAGTCTAGGGCGGAGTATAGGACTAGCGGGAATTTATACCTACGAGCAGTACTTC. J is TRBJ2-7 and V is TRBV28; 12 bases align to TRBD2. Germline-derived CDR1 and CDR2 are MDHEN and SYDVKM. V shed 5 bases and J 2 bases; nucleotides not matched to a gene: 22. The CDR3 covers 21 residues.

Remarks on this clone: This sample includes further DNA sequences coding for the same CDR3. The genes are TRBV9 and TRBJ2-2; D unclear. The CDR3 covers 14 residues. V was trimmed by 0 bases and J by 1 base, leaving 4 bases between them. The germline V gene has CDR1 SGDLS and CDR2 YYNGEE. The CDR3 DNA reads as TGTGCCAGCAGCGTAGTAGGGAACACCGGGGAGCTGTTTTTT. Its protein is CASSVVGNTGELFF.